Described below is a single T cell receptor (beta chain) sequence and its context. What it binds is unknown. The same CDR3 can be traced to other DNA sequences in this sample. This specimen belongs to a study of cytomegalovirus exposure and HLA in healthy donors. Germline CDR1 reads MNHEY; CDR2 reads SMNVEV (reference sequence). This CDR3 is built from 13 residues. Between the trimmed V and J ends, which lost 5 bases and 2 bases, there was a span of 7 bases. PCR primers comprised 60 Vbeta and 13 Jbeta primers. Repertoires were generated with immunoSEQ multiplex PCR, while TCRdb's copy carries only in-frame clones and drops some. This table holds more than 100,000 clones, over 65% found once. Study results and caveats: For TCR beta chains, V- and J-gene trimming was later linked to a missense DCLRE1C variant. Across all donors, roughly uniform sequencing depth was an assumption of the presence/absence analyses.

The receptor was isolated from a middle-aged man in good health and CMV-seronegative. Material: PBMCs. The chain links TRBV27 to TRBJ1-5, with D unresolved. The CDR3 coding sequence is TGTGCCAGCAGTCCCCCCGGCAATCAGCCCCAGCATTTT. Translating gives CASSPPGNQPQHF.